One and the same sample provided the 31 T cell receptor beta chains below, sequenced in a study of Graves' ophthalmopathy and Graves' hyperthyroidism. RNA transcripts served as template for amplifying TCR beta CDR3 sequences. RT-PCR with HTBI primers came first, then second-round multiplex PCR. TCRdb re-analysed the multiplex PCR reads in MiXCR, keeping a single row per CDR3 protein. Of 600,000 to 700,000 distinct CDR3 sequences listed, about two fifths are singletons. The sample was peripheral blood. These receptors came from an adult man with Graves' ophthalmopathy.

With regard to this clonotype: A much larger clone differs from this one at a single base, so this may be a read error. The CDR3 sequence is CASSLASPWAEQYF. The CDR3 DNA reads TGCGCCAGCAGCTTGGCATCCCCATGGGCCGAGCAGTACTTC. J is TRBJ2-7 and V is TRBV5-1, with D hard to call. CDR3 length: 14 residues. The germline gives CDR1 SGHRS, CDR2 YFSETQ. Trimming removed 0 bases at V and 6 bases at J, with 13 bases between.

This clonotype was seen more than once but under ten times. This could be a read error, since a much larger clone is one nucleotide away. J is TRBJ1-6 and V is TRBV6-1; 12 bases line up with TRBD1. Germline loops: CDR1 MNHNS, CDR2 SASEGT. The CDR3 length is 15 residues. Trimming cost V 4 bases and J 9 bases; bases outside gene matches: 4. The CDR3 region has the DNA TGTGCCAGCAGTGTACCGGGACAGGGGGCTTCACCCCTCCACTTT. It specifies CASSVPGQGASPLHF.

V is TRBV6-1 and J is TRBJ1-4, with TRBD1 identical over 12 bases. Trimming took 3 bases from V and 0 from J; bases not matched to a gene: 14. In germline, CDR1 is MNHNS, CDR2 SASEGT. The CDR3 has 21 amino acids. The CDR3 sequence is CASSDRIVWGQGAATNEKLFF. In nucleotides, the CDR3 is TGTGCCAGCAGTGATCGGATTGTATGGGGACAGGGGGCTGCAACTAATGAAAAACTGTTTTTT.

The J gene is TRBJ2-2, the V gene TRBV14, with TRBD1 identical over 9 bases. This CDR3 has 15 amino acids. CDR1 is SGHDN, CDR2 FVKESK, per germline. Trimming removed 5 bases from V and 5 bases from J; junction bases left unmatched: 6. The CDR3 here is CASSNRDRVTGELFF. The CDR3 nucleotides are TGTGCCAGCAGCAACAGGGACAGGGTAACCGGGGAGCTGTTTTTT.

Comment on this clonotype: Sequence at one end of the junction differs from germline and may be a read error. As DNA, the CDR3 is TGTGCCATCAGTGAAGGGACTAGCTCTCAGACCCAGCATTTT. Its protein is CAISEGTSSQTQHF. J is TRBJ1-5 and V is TRBV10-3; D is perhaps TRBD1 (5 bases). The germline gives CDR1 ENHRY, CDR2 SYGVKD. This CDR3 spans 14 amino acids.

V is TRBV2 and J is TRBJ2-5, with TRBD2 matching 10 bases. The CDR3 consists of 16 residues. With V trimmed by 9 bases and J by 0 bases, 10 bases remained unmatched. Germline CDR1 is SNHLY and CDR2 is FYNNEI. CDR3 amino acids: CASDQTSGAYQETQYF. DNA of the CDR3: TGTGCCAGTGACCAAACTAGCGGGGCATACCAAGAGACCCAGTACTTC.

The chain recombines TRBV15 with TRBJ1-2; TRBD1 agrees at 8 bases. The J segment lost 3 bases and the V segment lost 0 bases, leaving 9 bases of the junction unmatched. The CDR3 totals 17 residues. Germline V gene data show CDR1 as LNHNV and CDR2 as YYDKDF (reference sequence). CDR3 DNA: TGTGCCACCAGCAGAGATCGTGTGACAGGGGAGGACTATGGCTACACCTTC. This codes for CATSRDRVTGEDYGYTF.

Only one count was recorded for this clonotype. This may be a read error: a much more frequent sequence differs by one nucleotide. The chain has TRBV11-2 and TRBJ1-6; 9 positions match TRBD1. The CDR3 runs 15 residues. Germline loops: CDR1 SGHAT, CDR2 FQNNGV. CDR3 protein: CASTLDRGGNSPLHF. For the CDR3, the DNA is TGTGCCAGCACCTTAGACAGGGGGGGAAATTCACCCCTCCACTTT.

The rearrangement links TRBV29-1 to TRBJ2-5; D is possibly TRBD1 (5 bases). Germline V CDR1 and CDR2: SQVTM, ANQGSEA. The CDR3 consists of 13 residues. Trimming shortened V by 7 bases and J by 9 bases, and 21 bases separated the two germline ends. The CDR3 spells CSARQLCNQPQYF. As DNA, the CDR3 is TGCAGCGCCAGACAGTTGTGCAATCAGCCCCAGTACTTC.

The V call is TRBV12-3 or TRBV12-4, the J call TRBJ1-5; TRBD1 matches 7 bases. This CDR3 is built from 13 residues. The V segment lost 0 bases and the J segment 10 bases; nucleotides outside the gene matches: 3. Written as DNA, the CDR3 is TGTGCCAGCAGTTTAGCGGGACAGAGTCCCCAGCATTTT. Translating gives CASSLAGQSPQHF.

V usage is TRBV29-1 and J usage is TRBJ2-7; possible D gene TRBD1, 6 bases. V gave up 7 bases and J gave up 3 bases, with 10 bases separating them. This CDR3 comprises 11 residues. Germline CDR1 SQVTM, CDR2 ANQGSEA. CDR3 nucleotides: TGCAGCGAAGGCAGGGGCTACGAGCAGTACTTC. This sequence encodes CSEGRGYEQYF.

This clonotype was seen repeatedly, ten times or more. V is TRBV20-1 and J is TRBJ2-7, with 8 bases matching TRBD1. The germline CDR1 and CDR2 sequences are DFQATT and SNEGSKA (reference sequence). The CDR3 contains 15 residues. V was pared by 0 bases and J by 0 bases, with 4 bases of the junction left unmatched. The CDR3 here is CSARDGTGSSYEQYF. For the CDR3, the DNA is TGCAGTGCTAGAGACGGGACAGGTAGCTCCTACGAGCAGTACTTC.

This clonotype came up many times. This chain links TRBV19 with TRBJ2-5; D unresolved. Germline V gene sequence: CDR1 LNHDA, CDR2 SQIVND (reference sequence). This CDR3 region has 12 residues. Deletions cut 0 bases from V and 6 bases from J, with 5 bases between. This CDR3 reads CASSIEGKTQYF. Here the CDR3 DNA reads TGTGCCAGTAGTATAGAGGGGAAGACCCAGTACTTC.

This clonotype was observed a handful of times. This sequence joins TRBV10-3 and TRBJ2-2; D call uncertain. CDR1 is ENHRY, CDR2 SYGVKD, per germline. V was clipped by 10 bases and J by 0 bases, with 15 bases between them. This CDR3 contains 15 residues. As DNA, the CDR3 is TGTGCCAGCACGGCGCGGACCGCGAACACCGGGGAGCTGTTTTTT. This sequence encodes CASTARTANTGELFF.

The chain combines TRBV15 with TRBJ1-5; D remains ambiguous. This CDR3 contains 14 residues. V gave up 3 bases and J gave up 3 bases, with 9 bases separating them. Looked up from germline, CDR1 is LNHNV and CDR2 is YYDKDF (reference sequence). For the CDR3, the DNA is TGTGCCACCAGCAGCAACGGGCCCAATCAGCCCCAGCATTTT. This gives the protein CATSSNGPNQPQHF.

The V and J genes are TRBV7-9 and TRBJ2-2, with no clear D. Per the germline V gene, CDR1 is SEHNR and CDR2 is FQNEAQ (reference sequence). With 6 bases removed from V and 4 bases from J, the gap between germline ends came to 18 bases. CDR3 length equals 16 residues. The CDR3 sequence is CASSYSVAAPTGELFF. The CDR3 DNA sequence: TGTGCCAGCAGTTACAGTGTGGCAGCCCCCACCGGGGAGCTGTTTTTT.

Comment on this clonotype: Compared with germline, one end of the junction differs, possibly owing to a read error. The chain joins TRBV5-8 to TRBJ2-5; no firm D call. The end of the DNA aligns better with TRBJ2-7, so the J call may be wrong. Looked up from germline, CDR1 is SGHTS and CDR2 is YDEGEE. The CDR3 sequence is 12 residues long. In DNA, the CDR3 is TGCGCCAGCAGCTTGTCCGACACCGAGCAGTACTTC. Translating it yields CASSLSDTEQYF.

This clonotype was observed a handful of times. The chain is built from TRBV6-1 and TRBJ2-7, with D perhaps being TRBD1 or TRBD2 (7 bases each). The CDR3 has 13 amino acids. Trimming left V 11 bases short and J 6 bases short, with 20 bases between. Germline V lookup: CDR1 MNHNS, CDR2 SASEGT. The CDR3, as DNA: TGTGCCTCCAGGGGGGGAAGCCTAATCGAGCAGTACTTC. Translating gives CASRGGSLIEQYF.

A word on this clonotype: The junction and the germline gene differ at one end; a read error may be behind it. V and J are TRBV15 and TRBJ2-5; the D call may be TRBD1 or TRBD2 (5 bases each). This CDR3 is 15 amino acids long. Germline V lookup: CDR1 LNHNV, CDR2 YYDKDF (reference sequence). CDR3 region: CATSRETARGATRYF. The CDR3 coding sequence is TGTGCCACCAGCAGAGAAACGGCTAGAGGGGCGACCCGGTACTTC.

The chain recombines TRBV19 with TRBJ1-3; 7 bases fit TRBD1. The junction had 4 bases not matched to a gene; V was cut back by 8 bases and J by 0 bases. This CDR3 spans 14 amino acids. Germline V gene lookup returns CDR1 LNHDA and CDR2 SQIVND (reference sequence). DNA for the CDR3: TGTGCCAGTCATTCAGGGGGCTCTGGAAACACCATATATTTT. Amino acids: CASHSGGSGNTIYF.

On this clonotype: Relative to the germline gene, one junction end is altered; a read error may explain this. The chain couples TRBV7-2 to TRBJ1-2; the D gene is possibly TRBD1 (6 bases). The CDR3 runs to 17 residues. Germline V CDR1 and CDR2: SGHTA, FQGNSA. DNA for the CDR3: TGCGCCAGCAGCCTCCACGGGGGGGGGGCGCTTGGTTCGGGCTACACCTTC. Translation: CASSLHGGGALGSGYTF. The full variable domain, in which reference TRBV7-2 and TRBJ1-2 provide the parts outside the CDR3, is GAGVSQSPSNKVTEKGKDVELRCDPISGHTALYWYRQSLGQGLEFLIYFQGNSAPDKSGLPSDRFSAERTGGSVSTLTIQRTQQEDSAVYLCASSLHGGGALGSGYTFGSGTRLTVV.

Comment on this clonotype: The CDR3 end shows no conserved phenylalanine or tryptophan, and so a read error is likely. This chain uses TRBV7-2 with TRBJ2-7; 9 positions match TRBD1. Unmatched junction bases numbered 5, after V lost 5 bases and J lost 6 bases. In germline, CDR1 is SGHTA, CDR2 FQGNSA. This CDR3 has 13 residues. DNA of the CDR3: TGTGCCAGCAGCCCGGGACAGGGAAGCGAGCAGTACCTC. As protein: CASSPGQGSEQYL.

This clonotype was recorded many times. V and J are TRBV7-9 and TRBJ1-2, with D possibly TRBD1 on 5 matching bases. The CDR3 has 14 amino acids. Germline CDR1 SEHNR, CDR2 FQNEAQ (reference sequence). Trimming removed 1 base from V and 3 bases from J, with 9 bases in between. The CDR3 reads CASSLGAGYYGYTF. CDR3 sequence (DNA): TGTGCCAGCAGCTTAGGGGCAGGGTACTATGGCTACACCTTC.

The rearrangement links TRBV7-6 to TRBJ1-2; the match to TRBD1 covers 10 bases. The CDR3 is 15 amino acids. Germline values: CDR1 SGHVS, CDR2 FNYEAQ. V lost 4 bases to trimming and J lost 5 bases; unmatched junction nucleotides: 7. The DNA for the CDR3 is TGTGCCAGCAGCTCAACCGGGACAGGGGTTTATGGCTACACCTTC. This encodes CASSSTGTGVYGYTF.

The chain joins TRBV10-3 to TRBJ1-4; D not resolved. V was trimmed by 2 bases and J by 8 bases, leaving 9 bases between them. The length of the CDR3 is 13 residues. CDR1 ENHRY and CDR2 SYGVKD come from the germline V gene. CDR3 sequence (DNA): TGTGCCATCAGTGAGACCTTGGAGGAAAAACTGTTTTTT. Translated, it gives CAISETLEEKLFF.

Only one count was recorded for this clonotype. A much larger clone lies a single base off, so this may be a read error. J is TRBJ2-5 and V is TRBV19; 10 bases map to TRBD1. Unmatched junction bases numbered 14, after V lost 5 bases and J lost 5 bases. CDR1 and CDR2 (germline): LNHDA, SQIVND (reference sequence). The CDR3 sequence is 17 residues long. The CDR3 DNA reads TGTGCCAGTAGTCCACATGCCGGAGACAGGGGGCCCGAGACCCAGTACTTC. It specifies CASSPHAGDRGPETQYF.

About this clonotype itself: One base away lies a much larger clone, so this may be a sequencing read error. V and J are TRBV4-1 and TRBJ2-7; D is ambiguous. Germline assignment: CDR1 MGHRA and CDR2 YSYEKL. The CDR3 runs 13 residues. V was shortened by 0 bases and J by 5 bases, with 8 bases between the two germline ends. CDR3 in DNA: TGCGCCAGCAGCCAAGAAGTTACCGACGAGCAGTACTTC. Translation: CASSQEVTDEQYF.

As to this clonotype: A much bigger clone sits one base away, suggesting this may be a read error. The V and J genes are TRBV7-2 and TRBJ1-5, with D possibly being TRBD1 (5 bases). CDR1 is SGHTA, CDR2 FQGNSA, per germline. Deletions cut 3 bases from V and 7 bases from J, with 13 bases between. The CDR3 is made up of 14 amino acids. This CDR3 is CASSFAGTGQPQHF. In DNA, the CDR3 is TGTGCCAGCAGCTTTGCGGGGACTGGGCAGCCCCAGCATTTT. The full variable domain, with the rest looked up from reference TRBV7-2 and TRBJ1-5, is GAGVSQSPSNKVTEKGKDVELRCDPISGHTALYWYRQSLGQGLEFLIYFQGNSAPDKSGLPSDRFSAERTGGSVSTLTIQRTQQEDSAVYLCASSFAGTGQPQHFGDGTRLSIL.

As to this clonotype: A much larger clone is a single base away; this may be a read error. The genes are TRBV7-9 and TRBJ2-7; the D is unclear. V dropped 3 bases and J dropped 5 bases, with 8 bases sitting between them. Germline V gene data show CDR1 as SEHNR and CDR2 as FQNEAQ (reference sequence). CDR3 size: 12 residues. This CDR3 reads CASSFVSDEQYF. The CDR3 DNA is TGTGCCAGCAGCTTCGTCAGTGACGAGCAGTACTTC.

On this clonotype: A read error is possible here, since a much larger clone lies one base away. The conserved final phenylalanine or tryptophan is absent from the CDR3, which likely points to a read error. The chain employs TRBV19 and TRBJ2-7, with 7 nucleotides matching TRBD2. This CDR3 is built from 15 residues. The V gene's germline CDR1 is LNHDA and CDR2 SQIVND (reference sequence). V lost 4 bases and J lost 5; bases outside the gene matches: 11. DNA for the CDR3: TGTGCCAGTAGTACGGGCGGGAGTAGGCGCGACGAGCAGTACTAC. Encoded protein: CASSTGGSRRDEQYY.

This rearrangement joins TRBV6-6 to TRBJ1-5, with 8 bases that match TRBD1. The CDR3 totals 19 residues. The ends lost 0 bases at V and 2 bases at J; junction bases unmatched: 12. CDR1 and CDR2 from the germline V gene are MNHNY and SVGAGI (reference sequence). The CDR3 loop reads CASSYSSGQGPRGNQPQHF. CDR3 sequence (DNA): TGTGCCAGCAGTTACTCGAGTGGACAGGGCCCGAGGGGCAATCAGCCCCAGCATTTT.